The present TCR beta chain was sequenced within a study of T-cell memory formation after mild COVID-19. Trimming cost V 4 bases and J 7 bases; bases outside gene matches: 8. The CDR3 contains 15 residues. Germline lookup yields CDR1 LGHNA and CDR2 YNFKEQ. TCRdb reprocessed the 5' RACE reads with MiXCR, giving one entry per CDR3 protein. The table includes about 180,000 distinct CDR3 sequences, 16% detected once. The sample was PBMCs or a T cell subset sorted from them (not recorded which). The chain joins TRBV4-2 to TRBJ2-1; the match to TRBD2 covers 9 bases. The clonotype originates from an adult woman who had mild COVID-19 (a few samples of this study predate the infection). Cell type and time point are not known. The CDR3 reads CASSPSGAGGNEQFF. CDR3 coding DNA: TGTGCCAGCAGCCCTAGCGGGGCCGGCGGAAATGAGCAGTTCTTC.